The subject of this entry is one T cell receptor (beta chain). This clone was observed a single time. Its antigen specificity is not known. No much larger clone exists at a distance of one base, and base qualities are not known. Taken with the paper, the label for time point translates to: baseline before first vaccination. Samples from vaccinated people were obtained from the UK trials COV001 and COV002, which included a single-blind randomized controlled phase 2/3 trial of AZD1222 (ChAdOx1 nCoV-19) in healthy adults. Trial participant PBMC samples were collected at day 0 and day 28 after the second dose for TCRbeta chain sequencing. This sample was included in a study of T cell responses to AZD1222 COVID-19 vaccine (dated by TCRdb to about 2021). General notes on the study: AZD1222 recipients with second doses at about 4 weeks or about 12 weeks were pooled, because spike-specific TCR depth and breadth did not differ between schedules. A total of 230 to 250 trial participants underwent TCR sequencing, of whom about 200 received two doses of AZD1222 and around 25 received two doses of the MenACWY control vaccine. Trial participants were enrolled by age into 18-55, 56-69 and 70-plus year subgroups, with around 150, 28 and 57 TCR-sequenced participants respectively.

Study-wide conclusions, independent of this receptor: In the small 56-69-year group, the increase in depth fell short of significance, most likely because of low power. No day 14 peak-response samples were available, so repertoires were characterized only after the peak T cell response. Nearly half of unique spike-specific TCRs reportedly recognized epitopes outside regions mutated in the B.1.351 and B.1.1.7 variants. Conclusions about previously exposed vaccinees are limited, since just a handful of AZD1222 recipients were seropositive for SARS-CoV-2 at baseline. Vaccine-associated CD4 TCRs spanned the whole spike protein, with dominant responses in regions 160-218 and 743-854. Spike-specific TCR breadth and depth rose significantly after two AZD1222 doses compared with day 0 and with MenACWY recipients. Participants were mostly white British and included more females than males, and it was suggested by the authors that clonal diversity may have been underestimated.

The CDR3 has 13 amino acids, counting the end cysteine and phenylalanine. This entry keeps only the CDR3 DNA: 39 bases, framed from base 1. Ends trimmed: V by 7 bases, J by 6 bases; bases unmatched to a gene: 2. Based on the germline V gene (reference sequence), the CDR1 and CDR2 sequences are MNHEY and SMNVEV. The CDR3 regions of human TCRbeta chains were analyzed by immunosequencing. The study's processing was this. TCRs in the repertoires were compared against a reference library of SARS-CoV-2-specific TCRs that had been generated with the MIRA antigen-specificity platform. Breadth meant the fraction of unique TCRs that were SARS-CoV-2-associated, whereas depth meant the fraction of total T cells that were SARS-CoV-2-associated. Using the MIRA data, each spike-specific TCR was mapped to the spike region that the TCR reacts to and placed in a CD4 or CD8 class. Log10-transformed breadth and depth values were compared by one-way ANOVA with Sidak's multiple comparisons tests. TCRdb provides this immuneACCESS table in a form limited to in-frame rearrangements. Some clones are lacking; in checked studies, under half of them reflect an unresolved V gene, and why the rest are absent is not known. Clone size and V and J calls were adopted from that table, with D and trimming inferred from the DNA. The sample profile shows 90,000 to 130,000 clones; 85% to 95% of them were found once. The ten biggest clones cover over 6.5% of the sample.

The chain was built from TRBV27 and TRBJ2-2, and 10 bases in between align with TRBD1. This specimen was peripheral blood, taken on day 0 of AZD1222 vaccination. The clonotype originates from an adult in good health. Read as DNA, the sequence is TGTGCCAGCAAGACAGGGGGCCCCGGGGAGCTGTTTTTT. The resulting protein is CASKTGGPGELFF.